This T cell receptor (beta chain) was retrieved from a study of blood T cell repertoires in COVID-19. Study overall: The analysed material was cDNA or gDNA that came from T cells, B-cell-depleted T cells, or PBMCs.

TCRdb keeps only in-frame clones here, not all; method: immunoSEQ multiplex PCR. Of about 280,000 clones listed, nearly 90% are singletons. Participants had their cohort set by participant-reported clinical history. The clonotype originates from a woman aged 18-35 years with acute COVID-19. The sample was PBMCs or T cells enriched from blood (not recorded which).

CDR3 sequence (DNA): TGTGCCAGCAGCTCCGGACAGGTCTACGAGCAGTACTTC. Its protein product is CASSSGQVYEQYF. The V gene is TRBV7-9, the J gene TRBJ2-7, with TRBD1 identical over 7 bases. CDR1 is SEHNR and CDR2 is FQNEAQ in the germline V gene (reference sequence). After removal of 4 bases from V and 3 bases from J, the junction contained 3 bases not matched to a gene. The CDR3 is made up of 13 amino acids.